This T cell receptor beta chain appears in the sequencing data of a study of blood T cell repertoires in COVID-19. Study-wide context: The samples span acute and convalescent COVID-19 from the United States, Italy and Spain. Sample material is recorded as cDNA or gDNA derived from T cells, B-cell-depleted T cells, or PBMCs.

Trimming pared 7 bases from V and 0 bases from J, leaving 19 bases between. This CDR3 has 17 residues. Germline values: CDR1 SGHVS, CDR2 FNYEAQ. In the authors' methods: Quantification of nucleated cells was approximated via reference gene primer amplification. Using immunoSEQ multiplex PCR, the repertoire was profiled, and TCRdb retains in-frame clones only, with some absent. That table is the source of V, J and clone size, and D and trimming were worked out from the DNA. The sample holds fewer than 120,000 clones, about 70% seen once. This clonotype was sampled from a woman aged 60-75 years with acute or convalescent COVID-19. Source material: peripheral blood. The chain couples TRBV7-6 to TRBJ1-3; D may be TRBD1 (5 bases). CDR3 in amino acids: CASTSGTAHRSGNTIYF. CDR3 nucleotide sequence: TGTGCCAGCACCTCAGGGACTGCGCATCGCTCTGGAAACACCATATATTTT.